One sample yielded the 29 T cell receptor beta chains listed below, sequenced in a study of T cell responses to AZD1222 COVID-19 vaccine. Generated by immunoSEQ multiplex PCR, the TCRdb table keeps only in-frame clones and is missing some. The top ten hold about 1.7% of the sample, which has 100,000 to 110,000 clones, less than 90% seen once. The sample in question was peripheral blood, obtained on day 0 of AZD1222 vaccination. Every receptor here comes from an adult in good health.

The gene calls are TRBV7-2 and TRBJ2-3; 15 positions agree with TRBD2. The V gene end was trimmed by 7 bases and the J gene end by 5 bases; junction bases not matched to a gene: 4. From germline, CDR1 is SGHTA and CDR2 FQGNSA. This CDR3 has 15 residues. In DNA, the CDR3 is TGTGCCAGCATAAGGACTAGCGGGAGGGGAGATACGCAGTATTTT. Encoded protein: CASIRTSGRGDTQYF. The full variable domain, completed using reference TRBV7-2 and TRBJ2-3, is GAGVSQSPSNKVTEKGKDVELRCDPISGHTALYWYRQSLGQGLEFLIYFQGNSAPDKSGLPSDRFSAERTGGSVSTLTIQRTQQEDSAVYLCASIRTSGRGDTQYFGPGTRLTVL.

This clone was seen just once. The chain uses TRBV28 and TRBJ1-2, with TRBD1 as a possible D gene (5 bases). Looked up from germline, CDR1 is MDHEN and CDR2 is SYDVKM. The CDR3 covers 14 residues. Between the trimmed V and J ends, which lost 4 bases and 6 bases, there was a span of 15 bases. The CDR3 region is CASSSWTNRDGYTF. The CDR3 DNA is TGTGCCAGCAGTTCCTGGACAAACCGGGATGGCTACACCTTC.

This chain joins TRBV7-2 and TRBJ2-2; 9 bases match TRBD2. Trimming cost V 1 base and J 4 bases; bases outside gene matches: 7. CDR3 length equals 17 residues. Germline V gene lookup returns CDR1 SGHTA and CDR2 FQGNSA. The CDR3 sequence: CASSLVAGGSFTGELFF. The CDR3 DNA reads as TGTGCCAGCAGCTTAGTGGCGGGAGGGTCTTTCACCGGGGAGCTGTTTTTT.

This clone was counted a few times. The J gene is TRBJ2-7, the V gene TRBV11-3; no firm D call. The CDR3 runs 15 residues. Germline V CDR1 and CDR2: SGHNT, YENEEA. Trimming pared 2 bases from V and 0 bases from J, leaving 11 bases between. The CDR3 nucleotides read TGTGCCAGCAGCTTAATTTCAGACGGCTCCTACGAGCAGTACTTC. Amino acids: CASSLISDGSYEQYF.

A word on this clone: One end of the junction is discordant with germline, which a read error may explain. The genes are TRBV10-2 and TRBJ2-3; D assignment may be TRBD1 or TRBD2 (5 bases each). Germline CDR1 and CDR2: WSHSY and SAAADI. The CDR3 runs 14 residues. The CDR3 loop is CASRAGTGTDTRYF. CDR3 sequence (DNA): TGCGCCAGCAGAGCCGGGACGGGCACAGATACGCGGTATTTT.

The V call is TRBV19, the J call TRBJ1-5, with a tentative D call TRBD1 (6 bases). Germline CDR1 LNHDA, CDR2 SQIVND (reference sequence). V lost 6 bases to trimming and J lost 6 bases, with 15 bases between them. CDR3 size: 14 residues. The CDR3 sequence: CASSLTGFGQPQHF. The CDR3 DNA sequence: TGTGCCAGTAGCTTGACAGGTTTCGGTCAGCCCCAGCATTTT.

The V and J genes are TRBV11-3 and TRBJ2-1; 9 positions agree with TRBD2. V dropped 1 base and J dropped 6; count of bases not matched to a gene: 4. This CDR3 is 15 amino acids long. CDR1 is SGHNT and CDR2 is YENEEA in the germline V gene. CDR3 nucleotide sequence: TGTGCCAGCAGCTTAGTAGCGGGAGTTAGCAATGAGCAGTTCTTC. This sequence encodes CASSLVAGVSNEQFF.

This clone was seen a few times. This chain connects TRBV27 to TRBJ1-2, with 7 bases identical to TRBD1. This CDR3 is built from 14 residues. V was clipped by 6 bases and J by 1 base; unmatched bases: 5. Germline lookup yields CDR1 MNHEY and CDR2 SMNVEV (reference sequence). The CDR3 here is CASSPGTVNYGYTF. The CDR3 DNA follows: TGTGCCAGCAGCCCCGGGACAGTTAACTATGGCTACACCTTC.

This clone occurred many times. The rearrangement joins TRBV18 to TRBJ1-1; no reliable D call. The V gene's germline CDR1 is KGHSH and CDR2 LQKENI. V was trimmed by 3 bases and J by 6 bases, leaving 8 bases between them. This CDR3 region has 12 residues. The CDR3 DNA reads TGTGCCAGCTCACCTGACGCACCTGAAGCTTTCTTT. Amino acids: CASSPDAPEAFF.

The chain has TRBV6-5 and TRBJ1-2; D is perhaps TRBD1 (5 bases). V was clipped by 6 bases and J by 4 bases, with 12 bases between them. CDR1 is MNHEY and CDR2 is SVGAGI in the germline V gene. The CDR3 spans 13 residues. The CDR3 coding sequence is TGTGCCAGCAGGGGGGGGTTAGGCTATGGCTACACCTTC. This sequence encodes CASRGGLGYGYTF.

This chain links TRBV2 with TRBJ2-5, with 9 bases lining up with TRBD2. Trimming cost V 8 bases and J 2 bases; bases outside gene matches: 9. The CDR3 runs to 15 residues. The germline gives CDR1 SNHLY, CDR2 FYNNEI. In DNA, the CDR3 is TGTGCCAGCGGTCGGCGGGAGGGCCCACAAGAGACCCAGTACTTC. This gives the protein CASGRREGPQETQYF.

The CDR3 protein is CASRRPGQGAYNEQFF. The CDR3 DNA follows: TGTGCCAGTAGACGACCGGGACAGGGGGCCTACAATGAGCAGTTCTTC. The J gene is TRBJ2-1, the V gene TRBV19, with 11 nucleotides matching TRBD1. The germline V gene has CDR1 LNHDA and CDR2 SQIVND (reference sequence). Losses at the gene ends were 6 bases for V and 2 bases for J; bases not matched to a gene: 6. The CDR3 has 16 residues.

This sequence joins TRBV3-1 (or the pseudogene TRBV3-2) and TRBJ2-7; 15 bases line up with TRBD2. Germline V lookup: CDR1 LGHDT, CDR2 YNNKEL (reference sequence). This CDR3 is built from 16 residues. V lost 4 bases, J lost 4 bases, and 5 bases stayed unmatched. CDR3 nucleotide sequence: TGTGCCAGCAGCCCTGGGACTAGCGGGAGGTGGTACGAGCAGTACTTC. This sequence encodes CASSPGTSGRWYEQYF.

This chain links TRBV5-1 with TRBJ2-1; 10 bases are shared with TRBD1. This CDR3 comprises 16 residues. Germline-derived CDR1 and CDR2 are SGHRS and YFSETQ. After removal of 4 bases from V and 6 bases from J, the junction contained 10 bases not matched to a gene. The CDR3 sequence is CASSGRRDRGGNEQFF. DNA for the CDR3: TGCGCCAGCAGCGGCCGCCGGGACAGGGGAGGCAATGAGCAGTTCTTC.

This CDR3 is CASSSGTGPGEQYF. CDR3 nucleotides: TGTGCCAGCAGCTCCGGGACCGGGCCGGGCGAGCAGTACTTC. The chain employs TRBV5-4 and TRBJ2-7, with D possibly called TRBD1 or TRBD2 (5 bases each). CDR3 length equals 14 residues. Trimming removed 3 bases at V and 6 bases at J, with 16 bases between. Germline-derived CDR1 and CDR2 are SGHNT and YYREEE (reference sequence).

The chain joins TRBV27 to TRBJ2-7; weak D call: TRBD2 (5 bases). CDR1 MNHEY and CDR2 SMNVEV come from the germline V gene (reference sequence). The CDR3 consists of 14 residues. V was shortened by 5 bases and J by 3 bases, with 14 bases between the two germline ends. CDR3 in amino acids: CASSVGVMIYEQYF. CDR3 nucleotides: TGTGCCAGCAGTGTCGGGGTAATGATCTACGAGCAGTACTTC.

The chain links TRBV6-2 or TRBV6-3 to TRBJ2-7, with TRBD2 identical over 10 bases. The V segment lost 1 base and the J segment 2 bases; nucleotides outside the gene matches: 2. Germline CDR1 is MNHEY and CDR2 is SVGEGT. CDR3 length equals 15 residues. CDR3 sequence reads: CASSYWLAGAYEQYF. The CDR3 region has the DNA TGTGCCAGCAGTTACTGGCTAGCGGGAGCCTACGAGCAGTACTTC.

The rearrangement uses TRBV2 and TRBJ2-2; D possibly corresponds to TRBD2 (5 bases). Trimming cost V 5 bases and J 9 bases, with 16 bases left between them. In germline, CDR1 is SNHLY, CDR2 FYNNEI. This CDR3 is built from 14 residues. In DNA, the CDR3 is TGTGCCAGCAGTCGAACTAGTTCAGCCCGGGAGCTGTTTTTT. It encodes CASSRTSSARELFF.

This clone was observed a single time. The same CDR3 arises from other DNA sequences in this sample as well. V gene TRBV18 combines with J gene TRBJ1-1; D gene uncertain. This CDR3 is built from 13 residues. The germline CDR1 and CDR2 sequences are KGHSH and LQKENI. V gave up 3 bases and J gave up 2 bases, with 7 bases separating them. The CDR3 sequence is CASSPRGNTEAFF. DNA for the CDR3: TGTGCCAGCTCACCTCGAGGAAACACTGAAGCTTTCTTT.

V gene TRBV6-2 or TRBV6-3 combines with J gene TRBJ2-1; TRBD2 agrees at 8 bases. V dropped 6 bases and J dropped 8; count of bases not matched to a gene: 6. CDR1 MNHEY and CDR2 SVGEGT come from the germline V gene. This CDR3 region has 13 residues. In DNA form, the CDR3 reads TGTGCCAGCAGCAGGACTAGCACCGATGAGCAGTTCTTC. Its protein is CASSRTSTDEQFF.

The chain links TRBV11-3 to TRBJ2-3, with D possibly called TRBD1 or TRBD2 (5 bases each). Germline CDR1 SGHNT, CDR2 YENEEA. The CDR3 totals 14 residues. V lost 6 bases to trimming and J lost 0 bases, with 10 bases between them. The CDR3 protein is CASRPGPSTDTQYF. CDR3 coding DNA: TGTGCCAGCAGACCGGGACCTAGCACAGATACGCAGTATTTT.

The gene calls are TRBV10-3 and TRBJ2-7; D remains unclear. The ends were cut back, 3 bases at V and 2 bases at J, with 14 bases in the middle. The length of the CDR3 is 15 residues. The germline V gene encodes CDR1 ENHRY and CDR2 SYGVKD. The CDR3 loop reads CAISESSLAAYEQYF. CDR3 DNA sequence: TGTGCCATCAGTGAATCATCATTGGCAGCCTACGAGCAGTACTTC.

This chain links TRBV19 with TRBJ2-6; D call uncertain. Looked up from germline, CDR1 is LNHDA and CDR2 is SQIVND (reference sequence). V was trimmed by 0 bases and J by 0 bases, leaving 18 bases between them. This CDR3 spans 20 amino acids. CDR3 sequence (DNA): TGTGCCAGTAGTATAGACCGGACCCTCCCCGGTCCCTCTGGGGCCAACGTCCTGACTTTC. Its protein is CASSIDRTLPGPSGANVLTF. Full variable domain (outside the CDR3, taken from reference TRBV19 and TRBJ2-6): DGGITQSPKYLFRKEGQNVTLSCEQNLNHDAMYWYRQDPGQGLRLIYYSQIVNDFQKGDIAEGYSVSREKKESFPLTVTSAQKNPTAFYLCASSIDRTLPGPSGANVLTFGAGSRLTVL.

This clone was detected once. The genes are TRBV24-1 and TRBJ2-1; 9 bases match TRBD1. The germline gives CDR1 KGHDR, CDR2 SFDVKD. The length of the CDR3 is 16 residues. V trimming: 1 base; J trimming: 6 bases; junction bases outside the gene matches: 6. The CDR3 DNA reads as TGTGCCACCAGTGATTTCACCGGGACAGGGTTCAATGAGCAGTTCTTC. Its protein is CATSDFTGTGFNEQFF.

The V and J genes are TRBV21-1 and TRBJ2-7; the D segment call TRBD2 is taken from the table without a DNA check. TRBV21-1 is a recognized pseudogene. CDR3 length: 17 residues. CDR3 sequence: CASSNRGSMATPREQYF. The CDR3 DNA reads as TGTGCCAGCAGCAACCGAGGGTCTATGGCTACCCCTCGTGAGCAGTACTTC.

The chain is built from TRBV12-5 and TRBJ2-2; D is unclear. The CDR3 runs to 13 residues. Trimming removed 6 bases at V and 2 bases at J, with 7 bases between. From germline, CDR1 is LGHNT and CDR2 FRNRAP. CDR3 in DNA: TGTGCTAGTGGACTTTCCAACACCGGGGAGCTGTTTTTT. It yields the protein CASGLSNTGELFF.

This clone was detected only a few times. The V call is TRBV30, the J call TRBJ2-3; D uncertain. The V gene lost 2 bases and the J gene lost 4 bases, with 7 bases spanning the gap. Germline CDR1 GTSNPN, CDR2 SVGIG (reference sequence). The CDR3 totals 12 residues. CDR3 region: CAWSSSPDTQYF. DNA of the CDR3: TGTGCCTGGAGTTCGAGCCCAGATACGCAGTATTTT.

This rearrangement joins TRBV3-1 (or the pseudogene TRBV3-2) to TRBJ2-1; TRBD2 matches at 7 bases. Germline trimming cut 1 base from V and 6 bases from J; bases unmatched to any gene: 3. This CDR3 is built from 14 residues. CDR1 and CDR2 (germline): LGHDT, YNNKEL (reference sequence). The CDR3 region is CASSQGLAGNEQFF. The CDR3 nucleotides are TGTGCCAGCAGCCAAGGACTAGCCGGCAATGAGCAGTTCTTC.

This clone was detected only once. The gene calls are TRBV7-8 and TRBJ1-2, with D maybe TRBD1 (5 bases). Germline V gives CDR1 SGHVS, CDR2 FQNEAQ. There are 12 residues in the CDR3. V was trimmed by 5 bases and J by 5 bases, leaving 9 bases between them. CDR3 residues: CASSVQEYGYTF. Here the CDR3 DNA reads TGTGCCAGCAGCGTACAGGAGTATGGCTACACCTTC.